This T cell receptor (beta chain) came from a study of blood T cell repertoires in COVID-19. Looking at the study overall: The study drew acute and convalescent COVID-19 samples from the United States, Italy and Spain. PBMCs, B-cell-depleted T cells, or T cells provided the cDNA or gDNA that made up the material.

Profiling relied on immunoSEQ multiplex PCR, and the TCRdb table lists in-frame clones only, not all of them. The table shows 110,000 or so clones, with 90% occurring only once. Germline V gene lookup returns CDR1 SGHTA and CDR2 FQGNSA. This CDR3 has 15 amino acids. Trimming left V 5 bases short and J 3 bases short, with 17 bases between. This sequence joins TRBV7-2 and TRBJ2-7; possibly TRBD2 for D (5 bases). The clonotype was recovered from a woman aged 50 to 65 with acute or convalescent COVID-19. Specimen: peripheral blood. The CDR3 DNA reads as TGTGCCAGCAGCATGGACTCTTACTCCATCTACGAGCAGTACTTC. It codes for CASSMDSYSIYEQYF.